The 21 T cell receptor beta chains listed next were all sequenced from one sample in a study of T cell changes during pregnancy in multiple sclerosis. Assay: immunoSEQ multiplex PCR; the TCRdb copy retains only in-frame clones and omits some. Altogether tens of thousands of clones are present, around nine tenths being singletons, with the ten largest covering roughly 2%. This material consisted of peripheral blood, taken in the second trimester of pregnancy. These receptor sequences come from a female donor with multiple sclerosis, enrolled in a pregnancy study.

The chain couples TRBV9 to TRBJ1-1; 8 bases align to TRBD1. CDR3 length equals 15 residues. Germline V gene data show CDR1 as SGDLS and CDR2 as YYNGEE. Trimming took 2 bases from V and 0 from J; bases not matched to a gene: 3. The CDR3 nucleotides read TGTGCCAGCAGCGTTACAGGGGGTTTGAACACTGAAGCTTTCTTT. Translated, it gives CASSVTGGLNTEAFF. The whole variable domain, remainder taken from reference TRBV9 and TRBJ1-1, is DSGVTQTPKHLITATGQRVTLRCSPRSGDLSVYWYQQSLDQGLQFLIQYYNGEERAKGNILERFSAQQFPDLHSELNLSSLELGDSALYFCASSVTGGLNTEAFFGQGTRLTVV.

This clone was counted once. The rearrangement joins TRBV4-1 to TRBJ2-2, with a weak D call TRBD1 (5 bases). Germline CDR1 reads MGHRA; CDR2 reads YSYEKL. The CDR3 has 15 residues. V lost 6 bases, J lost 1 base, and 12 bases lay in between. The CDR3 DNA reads TGCGCCAGCAGGATAGGCCAGGGGAACACCGGGGAGCTGTTTTTT. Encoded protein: CASRIGQGNTGELFF.

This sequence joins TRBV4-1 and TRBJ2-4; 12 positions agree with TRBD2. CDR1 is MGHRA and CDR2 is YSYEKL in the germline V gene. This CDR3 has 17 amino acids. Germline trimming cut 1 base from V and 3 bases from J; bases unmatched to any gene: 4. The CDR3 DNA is TGCGCCAGCAGCCAAGTTCCGGGACTAGCGGGCAAAAACATTCAGTACTTC. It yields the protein CASSQVPGLAGKNIQYF.

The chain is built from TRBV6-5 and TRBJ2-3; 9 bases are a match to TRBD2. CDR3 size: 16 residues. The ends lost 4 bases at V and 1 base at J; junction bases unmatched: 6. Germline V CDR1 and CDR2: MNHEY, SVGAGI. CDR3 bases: TGTGCCAGCAGTTTTATCGAGCGGGGGGGCACAGATACGCAGTATTTT. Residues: CASSFIERGGTDTQYF.

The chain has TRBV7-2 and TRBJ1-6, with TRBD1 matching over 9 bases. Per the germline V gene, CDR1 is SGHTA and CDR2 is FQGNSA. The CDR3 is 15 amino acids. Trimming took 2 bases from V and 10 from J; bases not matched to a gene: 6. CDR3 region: CASSLQQGAGSPLHF. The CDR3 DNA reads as TGTGCCAGCAGCTTACAACAGGGGGCAGGATCACCCCTCCACTTT.

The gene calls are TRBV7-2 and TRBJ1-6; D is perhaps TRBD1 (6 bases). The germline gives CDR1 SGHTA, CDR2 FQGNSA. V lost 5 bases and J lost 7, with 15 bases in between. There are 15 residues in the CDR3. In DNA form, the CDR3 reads TGTGCCAGCAGCAACAGGGTGATGGGGAATTCACCCCTCCACTTT. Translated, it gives CASSNRVMGNSPLHF.

The CDR3 here is CASSILAGVGDTQYF. The CDR3, as DNA: TGTGCCAGCAGTATCCTAGCGGGAGTGGGAGATACGCAGTATTTT. The V gene is TRBV2, the J gene TRBJ2-3, with 10 nucleotides matching TRBD2. V lost 5 bases to trimming and J lost 5 bases; unmatched junction nucleotides: 7. Germline CDR1 SNHLY, CDR2 FYNNEI. The CDR3 contains 15 residues.

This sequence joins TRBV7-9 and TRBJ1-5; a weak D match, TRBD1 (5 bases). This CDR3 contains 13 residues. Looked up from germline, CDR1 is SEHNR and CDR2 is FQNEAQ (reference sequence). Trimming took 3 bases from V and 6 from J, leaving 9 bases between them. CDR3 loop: CASSLSDSQPQHF. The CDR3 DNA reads TGTGCCAGCAGCTTGTCTGACAGTCAGCCCCAGCATTTT.

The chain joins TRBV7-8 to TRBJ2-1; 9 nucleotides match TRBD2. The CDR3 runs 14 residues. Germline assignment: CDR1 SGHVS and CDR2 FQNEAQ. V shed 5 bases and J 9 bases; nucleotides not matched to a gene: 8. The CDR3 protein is CASSPGAGGGEQFF. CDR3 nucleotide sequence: TGTGCCAGCAGCCCGGGGGCGGGGGGGGGTGAGCAGTTCTTC.

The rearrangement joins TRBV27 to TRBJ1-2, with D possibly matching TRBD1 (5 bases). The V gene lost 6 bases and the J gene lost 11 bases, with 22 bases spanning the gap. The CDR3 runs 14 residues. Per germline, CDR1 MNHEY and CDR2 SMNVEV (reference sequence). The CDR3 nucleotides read TGTGCCAGCAGCTCCGCCCGGGACTCCGCTAGGTACACCTTC. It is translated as CASSSARDSARYTF.

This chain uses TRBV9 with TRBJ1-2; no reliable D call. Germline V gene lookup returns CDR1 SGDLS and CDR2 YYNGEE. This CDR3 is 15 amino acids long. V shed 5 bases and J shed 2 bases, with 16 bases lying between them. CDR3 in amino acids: CASSDPPGRNYGYTF. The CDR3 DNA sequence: TGTGCCAGCAGTGACCCCCCAGGCAGAAACTATGGCTACACCTTC.

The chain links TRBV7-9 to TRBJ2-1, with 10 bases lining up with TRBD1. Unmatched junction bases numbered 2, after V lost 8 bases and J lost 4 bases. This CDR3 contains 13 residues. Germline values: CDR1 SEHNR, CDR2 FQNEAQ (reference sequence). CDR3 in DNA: TGTGCCAGCGGGACAGGGGAGTACAATGAGCAGTTCTTC. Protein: CASGTGEYNEQFF.

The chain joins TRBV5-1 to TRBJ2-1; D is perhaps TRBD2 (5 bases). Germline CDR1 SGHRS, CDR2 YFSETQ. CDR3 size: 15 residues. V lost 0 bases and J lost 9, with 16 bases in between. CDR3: CASSLGGPKVSEQFF. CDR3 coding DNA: TGCGCCAGCAGCTTGGGAGGGCCGAAGGTGAGTGAGCAGTTCTTC.

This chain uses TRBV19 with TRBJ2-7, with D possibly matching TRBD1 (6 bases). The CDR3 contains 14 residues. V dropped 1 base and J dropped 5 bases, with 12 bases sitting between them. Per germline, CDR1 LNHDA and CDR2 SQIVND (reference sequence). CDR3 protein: CASSIVVQGNEQYF. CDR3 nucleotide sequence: TGTGCCAGTAGTATAGTGGTACAGGGTAACGAGCAGTACTTC.

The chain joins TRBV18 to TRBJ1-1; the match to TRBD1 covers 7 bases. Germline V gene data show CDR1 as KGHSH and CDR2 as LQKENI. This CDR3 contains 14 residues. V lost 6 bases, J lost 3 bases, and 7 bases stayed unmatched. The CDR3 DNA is TGTGCCAGCTCCCGGATAGACAGGGACACTGAAGCTTTCTTT. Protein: CASSRIDRDTEAFF.

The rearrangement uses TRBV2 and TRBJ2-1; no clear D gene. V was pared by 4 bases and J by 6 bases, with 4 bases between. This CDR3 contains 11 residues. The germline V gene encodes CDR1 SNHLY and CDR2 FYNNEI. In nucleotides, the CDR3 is TGTGCCAGCAGTGCCCGCAATGAGCAGTTCTTC. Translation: CASSARNEQFF.

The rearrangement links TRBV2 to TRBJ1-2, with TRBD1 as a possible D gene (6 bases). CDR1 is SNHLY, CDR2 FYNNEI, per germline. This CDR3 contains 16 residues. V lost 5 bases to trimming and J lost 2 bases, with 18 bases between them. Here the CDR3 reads CASSSTIRDRNYGYTF. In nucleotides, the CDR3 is TGTGCCAGCAGTTCGACCATACGAGACAGGAACTATGGCTACACCTTC.

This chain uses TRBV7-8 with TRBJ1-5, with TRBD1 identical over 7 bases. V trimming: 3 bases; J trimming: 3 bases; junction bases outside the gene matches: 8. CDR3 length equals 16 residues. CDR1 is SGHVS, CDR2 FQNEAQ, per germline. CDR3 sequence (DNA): TGTGCCAGCAGCTTCGACAGGGCTTACTCCAATCAGCCCCAGCATTTT. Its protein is CASSFDRAYSNQPQHF.

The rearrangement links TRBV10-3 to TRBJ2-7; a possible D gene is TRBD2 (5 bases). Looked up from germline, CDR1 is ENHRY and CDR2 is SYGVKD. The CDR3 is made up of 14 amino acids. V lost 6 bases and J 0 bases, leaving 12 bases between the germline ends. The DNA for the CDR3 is TGTGCCATCAGCAATAGCGCGAGCTCCTACGAGCAGTACTTC. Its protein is CAISNSASSYEQYF.

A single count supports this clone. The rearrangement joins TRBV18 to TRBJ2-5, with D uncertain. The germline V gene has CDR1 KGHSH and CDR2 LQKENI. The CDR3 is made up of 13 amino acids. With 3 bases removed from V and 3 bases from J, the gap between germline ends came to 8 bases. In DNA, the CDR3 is TGTGCCAGCTCACCGGGTGGAGAAGAGACCCAGTACTTC. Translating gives CASSPGGEETQYF.

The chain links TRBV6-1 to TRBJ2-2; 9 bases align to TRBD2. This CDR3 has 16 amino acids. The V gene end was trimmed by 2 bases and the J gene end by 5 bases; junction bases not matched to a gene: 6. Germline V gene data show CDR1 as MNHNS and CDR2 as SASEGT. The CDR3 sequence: CASSESLAGVTGELFF. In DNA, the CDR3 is TGTGCCAGCAGTGAATCGTTAGCGGGGGTAACCGGGGAGCTGTTTTTT.